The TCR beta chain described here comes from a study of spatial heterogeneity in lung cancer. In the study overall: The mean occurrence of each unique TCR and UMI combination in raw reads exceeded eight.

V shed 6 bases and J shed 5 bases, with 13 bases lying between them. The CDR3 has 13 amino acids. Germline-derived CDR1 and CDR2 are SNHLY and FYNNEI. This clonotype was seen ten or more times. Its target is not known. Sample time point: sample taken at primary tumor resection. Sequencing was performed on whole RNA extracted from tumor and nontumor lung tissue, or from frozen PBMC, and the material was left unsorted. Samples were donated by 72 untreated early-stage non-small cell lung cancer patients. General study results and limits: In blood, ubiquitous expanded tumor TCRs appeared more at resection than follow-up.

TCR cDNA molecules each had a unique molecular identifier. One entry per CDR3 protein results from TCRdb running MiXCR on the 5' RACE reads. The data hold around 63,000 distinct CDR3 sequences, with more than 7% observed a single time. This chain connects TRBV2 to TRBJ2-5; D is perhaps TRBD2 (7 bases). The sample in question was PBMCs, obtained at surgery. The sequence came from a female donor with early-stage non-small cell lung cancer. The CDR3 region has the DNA TGTGCCAGCAGAAGCGGGACATCGGAGACCCAGTACTTC. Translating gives CASRSGTSETQYF.